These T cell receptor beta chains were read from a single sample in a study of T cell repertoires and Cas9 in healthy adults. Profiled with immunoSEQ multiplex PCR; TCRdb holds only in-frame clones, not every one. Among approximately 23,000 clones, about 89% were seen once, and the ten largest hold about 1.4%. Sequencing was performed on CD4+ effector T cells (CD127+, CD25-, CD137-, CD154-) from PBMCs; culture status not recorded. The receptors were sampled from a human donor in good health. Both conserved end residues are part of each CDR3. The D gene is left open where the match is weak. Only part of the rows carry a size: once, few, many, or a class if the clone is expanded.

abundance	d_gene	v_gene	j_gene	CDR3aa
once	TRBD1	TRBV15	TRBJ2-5	CATSRGGRGQETQYF
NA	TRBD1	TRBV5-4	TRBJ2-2	CASSMDRVGTGELFF
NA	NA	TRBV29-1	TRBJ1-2	CSMGGDHGYTF
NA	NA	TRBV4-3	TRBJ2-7	CASSQARNSYEQYF
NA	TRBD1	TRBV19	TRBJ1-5	CASSPRTGNQPQHF
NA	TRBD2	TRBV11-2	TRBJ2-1	CASSLDRGGWNEQFF
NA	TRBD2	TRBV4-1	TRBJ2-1	CASSPTTASGRAHEQFF
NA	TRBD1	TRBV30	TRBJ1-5	CAWSVQGALNQPQHF
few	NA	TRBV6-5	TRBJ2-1	CASKRLGEQFF
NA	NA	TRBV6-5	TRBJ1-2	CASSPGEAPYGYTF
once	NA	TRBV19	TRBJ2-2	CASSIGASLRTGELFF
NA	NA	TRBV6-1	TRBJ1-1	CASSLTVNTEAFF
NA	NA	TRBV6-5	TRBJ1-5	CASRPGGSNQPQHF
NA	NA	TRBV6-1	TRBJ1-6	CATLRQPYSPLHF
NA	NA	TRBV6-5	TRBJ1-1	CASSYSPRQRTEAFF
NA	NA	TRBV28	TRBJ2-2	CASRPSTGNTGELFF
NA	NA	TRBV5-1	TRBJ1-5	CASSRVGNQPQHF
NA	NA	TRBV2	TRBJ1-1	CASSGQQYTEAFF
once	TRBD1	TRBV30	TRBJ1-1	CAWGRVDRMNTEAFF
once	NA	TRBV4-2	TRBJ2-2	CASSPGIRGTTGELFF
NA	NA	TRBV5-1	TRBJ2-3	CASSPRWIADTQYF
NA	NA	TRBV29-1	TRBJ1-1	CCVSRVTEAFF
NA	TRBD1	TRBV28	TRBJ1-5	CASSSGTGNQPQHF
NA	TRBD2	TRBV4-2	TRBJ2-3	CASSRGLAGVSDTQYF
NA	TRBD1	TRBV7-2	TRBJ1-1	CASSLEGQVNTEAFF
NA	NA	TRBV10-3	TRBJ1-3	CASAPQGRSSGNTIYF
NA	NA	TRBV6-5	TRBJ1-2	CASSYLFPQHGYTF
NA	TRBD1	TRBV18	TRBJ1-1	CASSRGQEILNTEAFF
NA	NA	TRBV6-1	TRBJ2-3	CASGGLGGGDTQYF
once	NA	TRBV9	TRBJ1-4	CASSVNPARGNEKLFF
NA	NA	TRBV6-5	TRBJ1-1	CASRMDSMNTEAFF
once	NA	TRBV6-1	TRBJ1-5	CASSGGTSNQPQHF
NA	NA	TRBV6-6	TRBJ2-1	CASSPRGAAGDEQFF
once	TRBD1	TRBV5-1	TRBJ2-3	CASSGGDRSTDTQYF
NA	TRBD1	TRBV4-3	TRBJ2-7	CASSPSIGTGDEQYF
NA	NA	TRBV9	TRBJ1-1	CASSVDGHTEAFF
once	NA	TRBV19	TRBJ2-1	CASRDRRSSYNEQFF
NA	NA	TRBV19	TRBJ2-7	CASSVDKFYEQYF
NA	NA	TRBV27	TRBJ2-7	CAIPQGPSYEQYF
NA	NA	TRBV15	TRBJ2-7	CATSRDRESYEQYF
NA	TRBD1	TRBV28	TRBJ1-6	CASSFRGQGRSPLHF
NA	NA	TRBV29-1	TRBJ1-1	CSVEKGTQNTEAFF
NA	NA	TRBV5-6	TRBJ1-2	CASSLEGTYGYTF
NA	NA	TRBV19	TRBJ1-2	CASSRQRNSYGYTF
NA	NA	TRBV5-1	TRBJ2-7	CASSREGQASYEQYF